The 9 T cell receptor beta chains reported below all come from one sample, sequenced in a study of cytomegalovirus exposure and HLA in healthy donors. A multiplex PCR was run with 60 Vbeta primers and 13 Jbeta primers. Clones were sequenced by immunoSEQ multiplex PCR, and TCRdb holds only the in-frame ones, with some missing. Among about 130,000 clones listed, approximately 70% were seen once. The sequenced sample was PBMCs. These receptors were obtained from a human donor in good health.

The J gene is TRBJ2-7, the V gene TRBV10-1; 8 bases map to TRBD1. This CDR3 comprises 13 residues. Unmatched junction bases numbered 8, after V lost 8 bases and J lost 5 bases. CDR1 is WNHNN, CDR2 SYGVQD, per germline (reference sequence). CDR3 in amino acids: CASVDRGWHEQYF. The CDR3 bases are TGCGCCAGCGTAGACAGGGGTTGGCACGAGCAGTACTTC.

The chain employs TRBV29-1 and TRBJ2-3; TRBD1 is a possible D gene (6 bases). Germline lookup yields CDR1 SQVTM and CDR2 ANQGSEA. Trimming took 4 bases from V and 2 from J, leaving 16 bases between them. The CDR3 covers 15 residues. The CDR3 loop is CSVVEGNRATDTQYF. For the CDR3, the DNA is TGCAGCGTTGTTGAGGGCAACAGGGCCACAGATACGCAGTATTTT.

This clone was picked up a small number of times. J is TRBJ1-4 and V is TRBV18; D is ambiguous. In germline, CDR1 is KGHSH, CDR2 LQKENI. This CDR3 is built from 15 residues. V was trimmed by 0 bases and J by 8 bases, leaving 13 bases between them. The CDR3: CASSPPRGGSEKLFF. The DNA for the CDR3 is TGTGCCAGCTCACCACCGAGAGGCGGGTCCGAAAAACTGTTTTTT.

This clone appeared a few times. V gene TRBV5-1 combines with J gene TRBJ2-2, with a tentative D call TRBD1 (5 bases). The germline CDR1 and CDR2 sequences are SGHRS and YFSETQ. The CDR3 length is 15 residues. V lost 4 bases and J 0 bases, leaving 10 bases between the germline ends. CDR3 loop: CASSRDSSNTGELFF. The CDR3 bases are TGCGCCAGCAGCCGCGACAGCTCGAACACCGGGGAGCTGTTTTTT.

The CDR3 sequence is CASSGTSGGYEQYF. CDR3 DNA sequence: TGTGCCAGCTCAGGGACATCGGGTGGGTACGAGCAGTACTTC. This chain connects TRBV18 to TRBJ2-7; D perhaps matches TRBD1 (6 bases). This CDR3 is 14 amino acids long. V dropped 5 bases and J dropped 4 bases, with 15 bases sitting between them. Per the germline V gene, CDR1 is KGHSH and CDR2 is LQKENI.

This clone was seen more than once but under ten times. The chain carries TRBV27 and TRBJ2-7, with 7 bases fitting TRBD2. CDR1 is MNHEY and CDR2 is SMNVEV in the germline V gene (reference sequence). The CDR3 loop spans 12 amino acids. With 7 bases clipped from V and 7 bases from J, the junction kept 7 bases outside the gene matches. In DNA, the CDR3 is TGTGCCAGCAATAAGGCAGCGGGGGAGCAGTACTTC. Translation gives CASNKAAGEQYF.

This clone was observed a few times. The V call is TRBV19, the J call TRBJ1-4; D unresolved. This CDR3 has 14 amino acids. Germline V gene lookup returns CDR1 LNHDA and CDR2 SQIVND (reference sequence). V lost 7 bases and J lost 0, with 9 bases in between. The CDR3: CASTEIATNEKLFF. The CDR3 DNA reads TGTGCCAGTACGGAGATTGCAACTAATGAAAAACTGTTTTTT.

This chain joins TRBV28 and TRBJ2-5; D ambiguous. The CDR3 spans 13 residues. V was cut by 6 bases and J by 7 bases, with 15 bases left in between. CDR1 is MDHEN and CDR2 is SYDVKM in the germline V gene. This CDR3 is CASRPQPPRTQYF. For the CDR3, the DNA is TGTGCCAGCAGGCCCCAACCCCCGAGGACCCAGTACTTC.

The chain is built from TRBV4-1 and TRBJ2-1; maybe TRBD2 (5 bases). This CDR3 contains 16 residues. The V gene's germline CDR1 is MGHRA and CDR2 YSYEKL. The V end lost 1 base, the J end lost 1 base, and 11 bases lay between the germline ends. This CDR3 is CASSQGNGVSYNEQFF. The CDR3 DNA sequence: TGCGCCAGCAGCCAAGGGAACGGGGTATCCTACAATGAGCAGTTCTTC.